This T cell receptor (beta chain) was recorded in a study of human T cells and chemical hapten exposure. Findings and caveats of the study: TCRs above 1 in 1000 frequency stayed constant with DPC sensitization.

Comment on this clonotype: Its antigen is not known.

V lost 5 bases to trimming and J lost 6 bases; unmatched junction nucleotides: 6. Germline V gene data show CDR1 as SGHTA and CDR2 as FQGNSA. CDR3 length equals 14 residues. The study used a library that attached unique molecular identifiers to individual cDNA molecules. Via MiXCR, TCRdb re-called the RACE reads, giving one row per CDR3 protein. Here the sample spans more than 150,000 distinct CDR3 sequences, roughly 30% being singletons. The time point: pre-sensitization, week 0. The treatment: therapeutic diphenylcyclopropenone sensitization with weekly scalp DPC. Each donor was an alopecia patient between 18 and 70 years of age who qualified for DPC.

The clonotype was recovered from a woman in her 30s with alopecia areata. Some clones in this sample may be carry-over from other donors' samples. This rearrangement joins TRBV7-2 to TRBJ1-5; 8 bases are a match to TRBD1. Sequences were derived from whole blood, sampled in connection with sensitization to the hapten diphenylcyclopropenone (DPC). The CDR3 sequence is CASSPGQGTQPQHF. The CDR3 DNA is TGTGCCAGCAGCCCCGGACAGGGCACTCAGCCCCAGCATTTT.